What follows are 32 T cell receptor beta chains derived from one specimen sequenced in a study of T cell responses to AZD1222 COVID-19 vaccine. The method was immunoSEQ multiplex PCR; TCRdb's version includes in-frame clones alone and lacks a portion of them. The data contain around 180,000 clones, 94% of them singletons. The sample here was peripheral blood, taken on day 0 of AZD1222 vaccination. The receptors shown here come from an adult in good health.

The chain combines TRBV28 with TRBJ1-5, with no clear D. The CDR3 totals 13 residues. CDR1 is MDHEN, CDR2 SYDVKM, per germline. Trimming removed 6 bases at V and 8 bases at J, with 14 bases between. The CDR3: CASRSGVLEPQHF. DNA for the CDR3: TGTGCCAGCAGGTCCGGGGTCCTGGAGCCCCAGCATTTT.

This clone was picked up one time. V usage is TRBV3-1 (or the pseudogene TRBV3-2) and J usage is TRBJ1-6, with a tentative D call TRBD1 (6 bases). V gave up 1 base and J gave up 8 bases, with 9 bases separating them. Germline V gives CDR1 LGHDT, CDR2 YNNKEL (reference sequence). The CDR3 runs 14 residues. CDR3 in DNA: TGTGCCAGCAGCCAAGGGGGGCCTTATTCACCCCTCCACTTT. Its protein is CASSQGGPYSPLHF.

This chain uses TRBV27 with TRBJ2-1, with D tentatively TRBD1 or TRBD2 (5 bases each). There are 14 residues in the CDR3. Germline CDR1 and CDR2: MNHEY and SMNVEV (reference sequence). V lost 3 bases and J 5 bases, leaving 11 bases between the germline ends. CDR3 region: CASSFGTANNEQFF. The DNA of the CDR3 is TGTGCCAGCAGTTTCGGGACGGCAAACAATGAGCAGTTCTTC.

Only a few counts were recorded for this clone. The chain joins TRBV14 to TRBJ2-2, with D unresolved. Germline V gene sequence: CDR1 SGHDN, CDR2 FVKESK. The CDR3 has 13 residues. Trimming left V 0 bases short and J 6 bases short, with 5 bases between. CDR3 in DNA: TGTGCCAGCAGCCAAGATGATCCCGGGGAGCTGTTTTTT. This sequence encodes CASSQDDPGELFF.

This rearrangement joins TRBV5-4 to TRBJ2-5; TRBD1 is a possible D gene (6 bases). The CDR3 loop spans 14 amino acids. CDR1 and CDR2 (germline): SGHNT, YYREEE (reference sequence). V lost 1 base to trimming and J lost 3 bases, with 10 bases between them. The CDR3 spells CASSLYRTEETQYF. CDR3 bases: TGTGCCAGCAGCTTGTACCGGACAGAAGAGACCCAGTACTTC.

The chain has TRBV6-6 and TRBJ2-6, with D possibly matching TRBD1 (6 bases). Germline V CDR1 and CDR2: MNHNY, SVGAGI (reference sequence). The CDR3 is 17 residues long. Trimming stripped 5 bases from V and 4 bases from J, with 18 bases between. CDR3 bases: TGTGCCAGCAGTCCCCTAGAGGGGGTCTCCGGGGCCAACGTCCTGACTTTC. Protein sequence: CASSPLEGVSGANVLTF.

This clone was seen a few times. The chain couples TRBV7-2 to TRBJ2-7; the D is unclear. The germline CDR1 and CDR2 sequences are SGHTA and FQGNSA. The CDR3 has 12 amino acids. Trimming stripped 5 bases from V and 6 bases from J, with 11 bases between. In nucleotides, the CDR3 is TGTGCCAGCAGCCAAGGGCCGGGCGAGCAGTACTTC. This sequence encodes CASSQGPGEQYF.

The chain joins TRBV7-9 to TRBJ2-7; D gene ambiguous. The V end lost 6 bases, the J end lost 5 bases, and 17 bases lay between the germline ends. Germline assignment: CDR1 SEHNR and CDR2 FQNEAQ (reference sequence). The CDR3 consists of 14 residues. The CDR3 region has the DNA TGTGCCAGCAGGTCTCGGAGTAGTAGCCACGAGCAGTACTTC. As protein: CASRSRSSSHEQYF.

The gene calls are TRBV30 and TRBJ2-5; 8 bases match TRBD2. The germline V gene has CDR1 GTSNPN and CDR2 SVGIG (reference sequence). CDR3 length: 13 residues. Unmatched junction bases numbered 1, after V lost 0 bases and J lost 4 bases. The CDR3: CAWSVRGGETQYF. Here the CDR3 DNA reads TGTGCCTGGAGTGTACGGGGGGGAGAGACCCAGTACTTC.

The V gene is TRBV4-3, the J gene TRBJ2-1, with 16 bases matching TRBD2. The CDR3 totals 16 residues. V lost 3 bases and J lost 10; bases outside the gene matches: 6. Per germline, CDR1 LGHNA and CDR2 YSLEER. The chain's CDR3 is CASSQGLAGGRMEQFF. CDR3 nucleotides: TGCGCCAGCAGCCAGGGACTAGCGGGAGGGCGTATGGAGCAGTTCTTC.

The V gene is TRBV27, the J gene TRBJ2-1; 8 nucleotides align to TRBD2. Germline CDR1 reads MNHEY; CDR2 reads SMNVEV (reference sequence). The CDR3 runs to 16 residues. V lost 6 bases, J lost 0 bases, and 7 bases stayed unmatched. The CDR3 bases are TGTGCCAGCAGCCTGGCGACTAGCGTCTCCTACAATGAGCAGTTCTTC. It encodes CASSLATSVSYNEQFF.

This chain connects TRBV27 to TRBJ1-3; possible D gene TRBD1, 5 bases. This CDR3 is built from 16 residues. Germline lookup yields CDR1 MNHEY and CDR2 SMNVEV (reference sequence). Trimming cost V 5 bases and J 0 bases, with 14 bases left between them. CDR3 in amino acids: CASSAARGFSGNTIYF. CDR3 DNA: TGTGCCAGCAGTGCCGCGAGGGGCTTCTCTGGAAACACCATATATTTT.

A few counts support this clone. This chain links TRBV2 with TRBJ2-7, with 10 bases lining up with TRBD1. The CDR3 contains 18 residues. CDR1 and CDR2 from the germline V gene are SNHLY and FYNNEI. Trimming took 6 bases from V and 7 from J; bases not matched to a gene: 21. CDR3 amino acids: CASSSPGQGQPDSGEQYF. The CDR3 coding sequence is TGTGCCAGCAGCTCGCCGGGACAGGGGCAGCCCGACTCCGGGGAGCAGTACTTC.

The chain recombines TRBV24-1 with TRBJ2-2; 8 bases match TRBD1. The germline V gene has CDR1 KGHDR and CDR2 SFDVKD. The CDR3 loop spans 12 amino acids. V was clipped by 9 bases and J by 7 bases; unmatched bases: 3. CDR3 nucleotide sequence: TGTGCCACCCAGGGGGCAGGCGGGGAGCTGTTTTTT. It codes for CATQGAGGELFF.

V usage is TRBV3-1 (or the pseudogene TRBV3-2) and J usage is TRBJ2-3; 11 bases fit TRBD2. The V gene end was trimmed by 3 bases and the J gene end by 5 bases; junction bases not matched to a gene: 10. The CDR3 is 17 amino acids. Germline V gene data show CDR1 as LGHDT and CDR2 as YNNKEL (reference sequence). Here the CDR3 reads CASSHEIAGGPQDTQYF. The CDR3 nucleotides read TGTGCCAGCAGCCATGAAATAGCGGGAGGGCCCCAAGATACGCAGTATTTT.

The chain couples TRBV11-2 to TRBJ1-5; weak D call: TRBD1 (6 bases). CDR1 and CDR2 from the germline V gene are SGHAT and FQNNGV. The CDR3 is made up of 16 amino acids. Trimming cost V 5 bases and J 2 bases, with 16 bases left between them. This CDR3 is CASSLRQDSGNQPQHF. In DNA, the CDR3 is TGTGCCAGCAGCCTAAGACAGGACTCTGGCAATCAGCCCCAGCATTTT.

This chain joins TRBV13 and TRBJ1-5; a possible D gene is TRBD1 (6 bases). The CDR3 runs to 14 residues. With 0 bases removed from V and 6 bases from J, the gap between germline ends came to 9 bases. Per germline, CDR1 PRHDT and CDR2 FYEKMQ (reference sequence). The DNA of the CDR3 is TGTGCCAGCAGCTTAGGCGGGGACACTCAGCCCCAGCATTTT. Translation gives CASSLGGDTQPQHF.

The chain employs TRBV24-1 and TRBJ1-5; TRBD1 agrees at 9 bases. V gave up 9 bases and J gave up 3 bases; unmatched junction bases: 8. CDR1 is KGHDR and CDR2 is SFDVKD in the germline V gene. The CDR3 sequence is 15 residues long. CDR3 amino acids: CATGEQGATNQPQHF. CDR3 DNA: TGTGCCACCGGGGAACAGGGGGCTACCAATCAGCCCCAGCATTTT.

The gene calls are TRBV5-5 and TRBJ2-7; TRBD2 matches at 10 bases. The CDR3 runs 19 residues. V was clipped by 2 bases and J by 3 bases; unmatched bases: 17. Germline CDR1 is SGHKS and CDR2 is YYEKEE (reference sequence). The CDR3 spells CASSLPQGDTGLADYEQYF. For the CDR3, the DNA is TGTGCCAGCAGCTTACCACAGGGGGATACAGGACTAGCGGACTACGAGCAGTACTTC.

The chain joins TRBV6-5 to TRBJ2-7; maybe TRBD1 (6 bases). This CDR3 is built from 12 residues. V lost 10 bases and J lost 3, with 13 bases in between. In germline, CDR1 is MNHEY, CDR2 SVGAGI. The chain's CDR3 is CAIGTRNYEQYF. The CDR3 coding sequence is TGTGCCATAGGGACACGAAACTACGAGCAGTACTTC.

This rearrangement joins TRBV28 to TRBJ2-2; D not certain. CDR3 length: 17 amino acids. Trimming took 3 bases from V and 1 from J, leaving 15 bases between them. Germline CDR1 MDHEN, CDR2 SYDVKM. CDR3 DNA sequence: TGTGCCAGCAGTTTCCCCTCCGCGGTTGGGAACACCGGGGAGCTGTTTTTT. It encodes CASSFPSAVGNTGELFF. Full variable domain (rest looked up from reference TRBV28 and TRBJ2-2): DVKVTQSSRYLVKRTGEKVFLECVQDMDHENMFWYRQDPGLGLRLIYFSYDVKMKEKGDIPEGYSVSREKKERFSLILESASTNQTSMYLCASSFPSAVGNTGELFFGEGSRLTVL.

The chain links TRBV19 to TRBJ2-3, with TRBD1 as a possible D gene (6 bases). V was cut by 7 bases and J by 4 bases, with 12 bases left in between. The V gene's germline CDR1 is LNHDA and CDR2 SQIVND (reference sequence). The CDR3 extends over 13 amino acids. CDR3 DNA sequence: TGTGCCAGTAATGGGGGCAAGGCAGATACGCAGTATTTT. It codes for CASNGGKADTQYF.

This clone has more than one count but fewer than ten. The chain combines TRBV19 with TRBJ2-1; 9 bases agree with TRBD2. The length of the CDR3 is 15 residues. Germline loops: CDR1 LNHDA, CDR2 SQIVND (reference sequence). Unmatched junction bases numbered 2, after V lost 4 bases and J lost 1 base. The CDR3 here is CASSRAGGSYNEQFF. In DNA form, the CDR3 reads TGTGCCAGTAGTAGGGCGGGAGGGTCCTACAATGAGCAGTTCTTC.

This clone was counted a single time. The chain links TRBV19 to TRBJ1-5, with 7 bases aligning to TRBD1. V lost 1 base, J lost 6 bases, and 9 bases stayed unmatched. This CDR3 region has 16 residues. From germline, CDR1 is LNHDA and CDR2 SQIVND (reference sequence). The CDR3 DNA reads as TGTGCCAGTAGTATAGTCTCCAGGGGGATGGCTCAGCCCCAGCATTTT. Translation: CASSIVSRGMAQPQHF.

The V and J genes are TRBV5-8 and TRBJ1-1; D remains unclear. V was trimmed by 0 bases and J by 0 bases, leaving 6 bases between them. The CDR3 has 14 amino acids. Germline V gives CDR1 SGHTS, CDR2 YDEGEE. The CDR3 DNA follows: TGTGCCAGCAGCTTGGGGGCCATGAACACTGAAGCTTTCTTT. Translated: CASSLGAMNTEAFF.

V and J are TRBV7-2 and TRBJ2-7; D is uncertain. Germline CDR1 is SGHTA and CDR2 is FQGNSA. Trimming took 5 bases from V and 3 from J, leaving 8 bases between them. The CDR3 is 12 amino acids. The CDR3 DNA is TGTGCCAGCAGCGCTAACATCTACGAGCAGTACTTC. It codes for CASSANIYEQYF.

The CDR3, as DNA: TGTGCCAGCAGCGTCACCGAGAAAACTAACTATGGCTACACCTTC. As protein: CASSVTEKTNYGYTF. This chain joins TRBV9 and TRBJ1-2; D gene unclear. This CDR3 is built from 15 residues. The germline gives CDR1 SGDLS, CDR2 YYNGEE. V lost 2 bases, J lost 0 bases, and 11 bases lay in between.

This clone was found once. The rearrangement uses TRBV20-1 and TRBJ1-5; weak D call: TRBD1 (6 bases). The CDR3 runs to 13 residues. The germline V gene encodes CDR1 DFQATT and CDR2 SNEGSKA (reference sequence). With 3 bases removed from V and 6 bases from J, the gap between germline ends came to 12 bases. CDR3 coding DNA: TGCAGTGCTAGTACGGGGGGCGGTCAGCCCCAGCATTTT. As protein: CSASTGGGQPQHF.

This clone is a singleton in its sample. The V gene is TRBV4-2, the J gene TRBJ1-4; D gene unclear. This CDR3 comprises 15 residues. The germline gives CDR1 LGHNA, CDR2 YNFKEQ. Trimming removed 2 bases from V and 4 bases from J, with 11 bases in between. The CDR3 bases are TGTGCCAGCAGCCAATTACAAAGGGATAATGAAAAACTGTTTTTT. Its protein product is CASSQLQRDNEKLFF.

The chain links TRBV6-5 to TRBJ1-5, with a possible D match to TRBD1 (5 bases). CDR3 length: 16 amino acids. Looked up from germline, CDR1 is MNHEY and CDR2 is SVGAGI. Trimming took 0 bases from V and 3 from J, leaving 12 bases between them. CDR3 loop: CASSYSREGNNQPQHF. The CDR3 DNA reads as TGTGCCAGCAGTTACTCAAGGGAGGGGAACAATCAGCCCCAGCATTTT.

The V call is TRBV4-2, the J call TRBJ2-5; D gene unclear. Trimming left V 0 bases short and J 7 bases short, with 6 bases between. Germline CDR1 is LGHNA and CDR2 is YNFKEQ. There are 12 residues in the CDR3. In DNA form, the CDR3 reads TGTGCCAGCAGCCAAGATGAAGGGACCCAGTACTTC. It specifies CASSQDEGTQYF.

This chain connects TRBV4-1 to TRBJ2-1; D is possibly TRBD1 (6 bases). Germline CDR1 and CDR2: MGHRA and YSYEKL. The CDR3 consists of 16 residues. V was shortened by 0 bases and J by 1 base, with 10 bases between the two germline ends. The CDR3 loop reads CASSQETQGSYNEQFF. CDR3 nucleotide sequence: TGCGCCAGCAGCCAAGAAACACAGGGATCCTACAATGAGCAGTTCTTC.